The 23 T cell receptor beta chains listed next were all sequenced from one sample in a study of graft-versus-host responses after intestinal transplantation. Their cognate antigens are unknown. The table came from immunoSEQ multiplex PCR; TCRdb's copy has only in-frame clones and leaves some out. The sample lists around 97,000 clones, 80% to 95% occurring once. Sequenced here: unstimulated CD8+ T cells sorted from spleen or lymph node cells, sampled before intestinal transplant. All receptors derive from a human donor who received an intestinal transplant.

The CDR3 region is CASSHSTGGDPYGYTF. CDR3 nucleotide sequence: TGCGCCAGCAGCCATTCGACAGGGGGTGACCCCTATGGCTACACCTTC. The chain recombines TRBV4-1 with TRBJ1-2; 9 bases map to TRBD1. The CDR3 sequence is 16 residues long. CDR1 and CDR2 from the germline V gene are MGHRA and YSYEKL. V gave up 3 bases and J gave up 4 bases; unmatched junction bases: 9.

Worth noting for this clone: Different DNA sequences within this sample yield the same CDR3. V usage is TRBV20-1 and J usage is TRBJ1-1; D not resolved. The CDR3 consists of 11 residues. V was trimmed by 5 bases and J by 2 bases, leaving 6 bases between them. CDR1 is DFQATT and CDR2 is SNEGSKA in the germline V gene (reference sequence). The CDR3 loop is CSAPTNTEAFF. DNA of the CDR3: TGCAGTGCTCCCACCAACACTGAAGCTTTCTTT.

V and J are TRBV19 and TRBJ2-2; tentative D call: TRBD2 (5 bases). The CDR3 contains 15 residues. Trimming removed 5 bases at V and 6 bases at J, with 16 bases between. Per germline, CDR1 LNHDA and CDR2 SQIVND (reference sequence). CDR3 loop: CASSSPRRWAGELFF. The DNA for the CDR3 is TGTGCCAGTAGTTCCCCCCGGAGGTGGGCCGGGGAGCTGTTTTTT.

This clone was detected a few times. The CDR3 sequence is CASSHPVLYGYTF. The CDR3 nucleotides read TGTGCCAGCAGCCACCCGGTCCTCTATGGCTACACCTTC. The chain couples TRBV14 to TRBJ1-2; D gene uncertain. The germline gives CDR1 SGHDN, CDR2 FVKESK. This CDR3 has 13 amino acids. V was trimmed by 3 bases and J by 4 bases, leaving 9 bases between them.

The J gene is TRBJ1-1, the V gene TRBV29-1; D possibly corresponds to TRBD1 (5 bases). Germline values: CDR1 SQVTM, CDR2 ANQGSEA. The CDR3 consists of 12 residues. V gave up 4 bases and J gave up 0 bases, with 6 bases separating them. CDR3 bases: TGCAGCGTTGGACAGATGAACACTGAAGCTTTCTTT. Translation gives CSVGQMNTEAFF.

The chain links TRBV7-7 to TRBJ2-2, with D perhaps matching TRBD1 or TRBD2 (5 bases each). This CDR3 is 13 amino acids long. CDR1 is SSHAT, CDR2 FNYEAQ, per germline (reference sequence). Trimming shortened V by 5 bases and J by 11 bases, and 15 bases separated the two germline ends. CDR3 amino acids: CASSPDRGAELFF. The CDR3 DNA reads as TGTGCCAGCAGCCCAGATAGAGGGGCAGAGCTGTTTTTT.

CDR3 loop: CASSARGFNTEAFF. As DNA, the CDR3 is TGTGCCAGCAGCGCCAGGGGGTTCAACACTGAAGCTTTCTTT. V gene TRBV2 combines with J gene TRBJ1-1, with 7 nucleotides matching TRBD1. Germline loops: CDR1 SNHLY, CDR2 FYNNEI. The CDR3 length is 14 residues. The J segment lost 2 bases and the V segment lost 6 bases, leaving 6 bases of the junction unmatched.

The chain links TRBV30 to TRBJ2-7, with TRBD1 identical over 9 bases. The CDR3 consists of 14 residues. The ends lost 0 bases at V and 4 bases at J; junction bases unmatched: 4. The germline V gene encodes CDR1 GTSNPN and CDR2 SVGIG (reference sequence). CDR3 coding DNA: TGTGCCTGGAGTGTAGCGACAGGGGGATACGAGCAGTACTTC. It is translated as CAWSVATGGYEQYF. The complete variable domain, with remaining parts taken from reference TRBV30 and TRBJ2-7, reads SQTIHQWPATLVQPVGSPLSLECTVEGTSNPNLYWYRQAAGRGLQLLFYSVGIGQISSEVPQNLSASRPQDRQFILSSKKLLLSDSGFYLCAWSVATGGYEQYFGPGTRLTVT.

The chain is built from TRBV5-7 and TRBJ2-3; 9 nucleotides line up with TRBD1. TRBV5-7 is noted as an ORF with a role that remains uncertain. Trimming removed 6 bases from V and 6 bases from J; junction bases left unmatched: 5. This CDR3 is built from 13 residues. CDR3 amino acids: CASTLGTGDTQYF. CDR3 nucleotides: TGTGCCAGCACCCTTGGGACAGGGGATACGCAGTATTTT.

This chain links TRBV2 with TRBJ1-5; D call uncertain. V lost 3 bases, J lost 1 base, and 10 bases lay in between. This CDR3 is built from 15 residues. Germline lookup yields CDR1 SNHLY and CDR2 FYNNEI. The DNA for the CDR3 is TGTGCCAGCAGTGATGTGGATCGCAGCAATCAGCCCCAGCATTTT. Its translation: CASSDVDRSNQPQHF.

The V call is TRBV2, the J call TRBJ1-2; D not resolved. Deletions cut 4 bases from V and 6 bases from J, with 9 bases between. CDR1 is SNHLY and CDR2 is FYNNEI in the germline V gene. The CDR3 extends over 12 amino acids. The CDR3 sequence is CASSGRGDGYTF. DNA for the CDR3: TGTGCCAGCAGTGGTCGGGGAGATGGCTACACCTTC. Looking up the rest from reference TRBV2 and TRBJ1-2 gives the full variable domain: EPEVTQTPSHQVTQMGQEVILRCVPISNHLYFYWYRQILGQKVEFLVSFYNNEISEKSEIFDDQFSVERPDGSNFTLKIRSTKLEDSAMYFCASSGRGDGYTFGSGTRLTVV.

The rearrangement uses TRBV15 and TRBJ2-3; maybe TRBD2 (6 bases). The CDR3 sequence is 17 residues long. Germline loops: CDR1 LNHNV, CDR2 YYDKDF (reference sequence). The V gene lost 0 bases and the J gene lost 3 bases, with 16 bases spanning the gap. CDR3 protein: CATSRDRAGLGTDTQYF. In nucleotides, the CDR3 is TGTGCCACCAGCAGAGATCGTGCGGGGCTGGGGACAGATACGCAGTATTTT.

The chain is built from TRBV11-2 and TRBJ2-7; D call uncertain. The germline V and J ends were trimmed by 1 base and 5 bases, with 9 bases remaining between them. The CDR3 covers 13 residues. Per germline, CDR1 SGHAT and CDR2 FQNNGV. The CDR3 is CASSLGWGNEQYF. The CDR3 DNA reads TGTGCCAGCAGCTTAGGGTGGGGAAACGAGCAGTACTTC.

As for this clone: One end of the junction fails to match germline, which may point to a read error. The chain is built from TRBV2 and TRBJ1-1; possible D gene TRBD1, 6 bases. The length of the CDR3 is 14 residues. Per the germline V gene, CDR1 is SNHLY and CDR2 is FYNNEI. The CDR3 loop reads CASSEAGVGTEAFF. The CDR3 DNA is TGTGCCAGCAGCGAAGCAGGGGTGGGGACTGAAGCTTTCTTT. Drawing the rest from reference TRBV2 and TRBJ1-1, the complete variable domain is EPEVTQTPSHQVTQMGQEVILRCVPISNHLYFYWYRQILGQKVEFLVSFYNNEISEKSEIFDDQFSVERPDGSNFTLKIRSTKLEDSAMYFCASSEAGVGTEAFFGQGTRLTVV.

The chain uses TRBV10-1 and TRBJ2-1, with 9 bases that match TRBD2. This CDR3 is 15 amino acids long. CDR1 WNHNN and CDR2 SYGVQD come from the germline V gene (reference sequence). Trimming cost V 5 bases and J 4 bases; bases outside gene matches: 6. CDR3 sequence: CASSPSGGNYNEQFF. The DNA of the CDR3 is TGCGCCAGCAGTCCCAGCGGGGGGAATTACAATGAGCAGTTCTTC.

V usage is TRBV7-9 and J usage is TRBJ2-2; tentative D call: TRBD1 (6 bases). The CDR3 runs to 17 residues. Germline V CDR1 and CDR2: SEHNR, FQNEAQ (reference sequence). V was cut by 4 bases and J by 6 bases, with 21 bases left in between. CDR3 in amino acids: CASSSPIQGQGPGELFF. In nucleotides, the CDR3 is TGTGCCAGCAGCTCACCCATACAGGGTCAGGGGCCCGGGGAGCTGTTTTTT.

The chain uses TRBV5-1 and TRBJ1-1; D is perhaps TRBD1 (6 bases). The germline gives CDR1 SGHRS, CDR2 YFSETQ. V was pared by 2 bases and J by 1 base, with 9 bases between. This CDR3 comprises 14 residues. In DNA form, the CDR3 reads TGCGCCAGCAGCTTCGAGGGGGAGAACACTGAAGCTTTCTTT. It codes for CASSFEGENTEAFF.

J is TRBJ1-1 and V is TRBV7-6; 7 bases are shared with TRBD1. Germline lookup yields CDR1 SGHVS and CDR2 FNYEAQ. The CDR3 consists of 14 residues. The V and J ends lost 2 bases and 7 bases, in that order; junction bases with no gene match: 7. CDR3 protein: CASSLRGLDGEAFF. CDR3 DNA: TGTGCCAGCAGCTTAAGGGGGCTGGATGGTGAAGCTTTCTTT.

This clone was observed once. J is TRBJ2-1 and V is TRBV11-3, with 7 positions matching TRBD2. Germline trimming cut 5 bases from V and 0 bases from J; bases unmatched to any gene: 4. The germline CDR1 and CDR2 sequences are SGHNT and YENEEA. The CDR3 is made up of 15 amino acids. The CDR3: CASSPSGGSYNEQFF. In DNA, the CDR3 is TGTGCCAGCAGCCCCTCGGGGGGCTCCTACAATGAGCAGTTCTTC. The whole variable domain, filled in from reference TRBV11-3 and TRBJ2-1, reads EAGVVQSPRYKIIEKKQPVAFWCNPISGHNTLYWYLQNLGQGPELLIRYENEEAVDDSQLPKDRFSAERLKGVDSTLKIQPAELGDSAVYLCASSPSGGSYNEQFFGPGTRLTVL.

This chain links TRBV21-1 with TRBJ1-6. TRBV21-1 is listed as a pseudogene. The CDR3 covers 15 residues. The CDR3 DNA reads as TGTGCCAGCAGCAACGCGTGCTCCTATAATTCACCCCTCCACTTT. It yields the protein CASSNACSYNSPLHF.

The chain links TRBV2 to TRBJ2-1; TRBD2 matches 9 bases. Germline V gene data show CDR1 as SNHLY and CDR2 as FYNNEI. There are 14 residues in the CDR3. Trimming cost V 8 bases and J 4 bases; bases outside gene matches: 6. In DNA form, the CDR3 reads TGTGCCAGCCGGGAGGCGGGGGGGTACAATGAGCAGTTCTTC. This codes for CASREAGGYNEQFF.

CDR3 region: CASSLSPGRASYEQYF. CDR3 coding DNA: TGTGCCAGCAGTTTGTCCCCTGGCCGGGCCTCCTACGAGCAGTACTTC. This chain joins TRBV27 and TRBJ2-7; no firm D call. Germline V gene data show CDR1 as MNHEY and CDR2 as SMNVEV (reference sequence). Trimming removed 3 bases at V and 0 bases at J, with 15 bases between. The CDR3 contains 16 residues.

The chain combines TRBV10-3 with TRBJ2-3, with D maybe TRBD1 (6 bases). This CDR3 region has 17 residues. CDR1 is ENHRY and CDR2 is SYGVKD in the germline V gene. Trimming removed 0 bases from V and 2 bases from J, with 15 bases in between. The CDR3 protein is CAISESGWTAFTDTQYF. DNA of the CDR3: TGTGCCATCAGTGAGTCGGGTTGGACAGCTTTCACAGATACGCAGTATTTT.